One sample yielded the 15 T cell receptor beta chains listed below, sequenced in a study of T-cell memory formation after mild COVID-19 (dated by TCRdb to the early 2020s). Libraries were made using 5' RACE. The listed sequencing device is Illumina NovaSeq 6000. TCRdb ran its own pipeline on the public reads, namely fastp trimming at Q25 and MiXCR clone calling, and kept in-frame beta chains. Under each unique CDR3 protein, matching rows form one entry showing the most common genes and DNA. Across this sample there are about 390,000 distinct CDR3 sequences, with approximately 15% seen only once. Under 25% of the sample goes to the ten largest clones. The source material was PBMCs or a T cell subset sorted from them (not recorded which). The receptors come from a young man who had mild COVID-19 (a few samples of this study predate the infection). The sample titles of this study are shuffled in the database, so cell type and time point are left out; the donor was told from shared clones.

This clonotype turned up a few times. The chain combines TRBV15 with TRBJ2-3, with 10 bases fitting TRBD1. The CDR3 spans 17 residues. CDR1 and CDR2 (germline): LNHNV, YYDKDF (reference sequence). Trimming removed 0 bases from V and 1 base from J; junction bases left unmatched: 4. The CDR3 here is CATSRDGTGVRTDTQYF. CDR3 DNA: TGTGCCACCAGCAGAGATGGGACAGGGGTGCGCACAGATACGCAGTATTTT.

V and J are TRBV7-9 and TRBJ1-1, with a possible D match to TRBD1 (6 bases). The germline V and J ends were trimmed by 4 bases and 1 base, with 10 bases remaining between them. In germline, CDR1 is SEHNR, CDR2 FQNEAQ (reference sequence). This CDR3 contains 14 residues. CDR3: CASSSKQGNTEAFF. For the CDR3, the DNA is TGTGCCAGCAGCTCGAAACAGGGGAACACTGAAGCTTTCTTT. Complete variable domain (other parts from reference TRBV7-9 and TRBJ1-1): DTGVSQNPRHKITKRGQNVTFRCDPISEHNRLYWYRQTLGQGPEFLTYFQNEAQLEKSRLLSDRFSAERPKGSFSTLEIQRTEQGDSAMYLCASSSKQGNTEAFFGQGTRLTVV.

The V and J genes are TRBV7-6 and TRBJ1-2; the D gene is possibly TRBD1 (6 bases). CDR3 size: 13 residues. Looked up from germline, CDR1 is SGHVS and CDR2 is FNYEAQ. V shed 8 bases and J shed 7 bases, with 17 bases lying between them. CDR3 protein: CASGEGGALGYTF. The CDR3 DNA reads as TGTGCCAGCGGAGAAGGGGGGGCGCTTGGCTACACCTTC.

Only a few counts were recorded for this clonotype. The gene calls are TRBV20-1 and TRBJ2-7, with D maybe TRBD2 (6 bases). V was clipped by 3 bases and J by 6 bases, with 18 bases between them. Per germline, CDR1 DFQATT and CDR2 SNEGSKA (reference sequence). The CDR3 is 14 amino acids. The CDR3: CSASYGGDWSEQYF. As DNA, the CDR3 is TGCAGTGCTAGTTACGGGGGTGATTGGAGCGAGCAGTACTTC.

The chain joins TRBV11-2 to TRBJ2-7; 7 nucleotides match TRBD1. Germline CDR1 SGHAT, CDR2 FQNNGV. There are 15 residues in the CDR3. Losses at the gene ends were 0 bases for V and 3 bases for J; bases not matched to a gene: 5. The DNA of the CDR3 is TGTGCCAGCAGCTTAGAGGGGACAGCTTACTACGAGCAGTACGTC. Its translation: CASSLEGTAYYEQYV.

This chain uses TRBV6-2 or TRBV6-3 with TRBJ1-4, with a possible D match to TRBD1 (5 bases). Germline V gene data show CDR1 as MNHEY and CDR2 as SVGEGT. V was cut by 2 bases and J by 3 bases, with 13 bases left in between. The CDR3 has 16 amino acids. In DNA, the CDR3 is TGTGCCAGCAGTTACCCGGCGGGGGACCCTAATGAAAAACTGTTTTTT. Translating it yields CASSYPAGDPNEKLFF.

This sequence joins TRBV6-2 or TRBV6-3 and TRBJ2-5; no firm D call. This CDR3 region has 14 residues. The ends were cut back, 7 bases at V and 0 bases at J, with 12 bases in the middle. Looked up from germline, CDR1 is MNHEY and CDR2 is SVGEGT. CDR3 coding DNA: TGTGCCAGCATCCAGTGGGGTCACCAAGAGACCCAGTACTTC. Amino acid sequence: CASIQWGHQETQYF.

The sample holds a few counts of this clonotype. The chain employs TRBV28 and TRBJ1-1; TRBD1 is a possible D gene (5 bases). The length of the CDR3 is 15 residues. Trimming left V 6 bases short and J 0 bases short, with 14 bases between. Germline loops: CDR1 MDHEN, CDR2 SYDVKM. The CDR3 sequence is CASREAGGVNTEAFF. The CDR3 coding sequence is TGTGCCAGCAGGGAGGCGGGGGGAGTGAACACTGAAGCTTTCTTT.

The J gene is TRBJ1-5, the V gene TRBV28, with D unresolved. Germline values: CDR1 MDHEN, CDR2 SYDVKM. CDR3 length equals 15 residues. The V end was cut by 0 bases, the J end by 0 bases, with 6 bases between. Here the CDR3 reads CASSLWGYSNQPQHF. Written as DNA, the CDR3 is TGTGCCAGCAGTTTATGGGGGTATAGCAATCAGCCCCAGCATTTT.

V gene TRBV29-1 combines with J gene TRBJ2-3, with 9 bases that match TRBD2. The CDR3 loop spans 13 amino acids. Trimming removed 5 bases from V and 3 bases from J; junction bases left unmatched: 3. The germline CDR1 and CDR2 sequences are SQVTM and ANQGSEA. This CDR3 reads CSVSSGETDTQYF. The CDR3 nucleotides are TGCAGCGTTTCTAGCGGGGAGACAGATACGCAGTATTTT.

The V and J genes are TRBV19 and TRBJ2-1; D may be TRBD1 (5 bases). The CDR3 is 16 residues long. Per the germline V gene, CDR1 is LNHDA and CDR2 is SQIVND (reference sequence). The V gene lost 0 bases and the J gene lost 11 bases, with 20 bases spanning the gap. In nucleotides, the CDR3 is TGTGCCAGTAGTATAGATCGATTGCACCGAGACAGACAGCAGTTCTTC. This codes for CASSIDRLHRDRQQFF.

In this sample, this clonotype turned up a few times. This chain connects TRBV5-1 to TRBJ1-1, with a tentative D call TRBD1 (5 bases). The CDR3 spans 13 residues. Germline values: CDR1 SGHRS, CDR2 YFSETQ. Trimming removed 1 base at V and 4 bases at J, with 8 bases between. In nucleotides, the CDR3 is TGCGCCAGCAGCTTGCAGGGTTTCACTGAAGCTTTCTTT. Amino acid sequence: CASSLQGFTEAFF. Using reference TRBV5-1 and TRBJ1-1 for the parts outside the CDR3, the full variable domain is KAGVTQTPRYLIKTRGQQVTLSCSPISGHRSVSWYQQTPGQGLQFLFEYFSETQRNKGNFPGRFSGRQFSNSRSEMNVSTLELGDSALYLCASSLQGFTEAFFGQGTRLTVV.

The chain carries TRBV4-3 and TRBJ1-1, with no clear D. The CDR3 totals 14 residues. CDR1 is LGHNA, CDR2 YSLEER, per germline. V gave up 1 base and J gave up 2 bases, with 8 bases separating them. The CDR3 sequence is CASSQGTANTEAFF. The CDR3 bases are TGCGCCAGCAGCCAAGGCACAGCTAACACTGAAGCTTTCTTT.

The J gene is TRBJ1-6, the V gene TRBV5-1; D unclear. CDR1 is SGHRS and CDR2 is YFSETQ in the germline V gene. Between the trimmed V and J ends, which lost 4 bases and 13 bases, there was a span of 3 bases. The CDR3 contains 9 residues. The CDR3 bases are TGCGCCAGCAGCCATCCCCTCCACTTT. This gives the protein CASSHPLHF.

The chain carries TRBV5-5 and TRBJ2-3; a possible D gene is TRBD1 (6 bases). The CDR3 has 14 amino acids. V was pared by 4 bases and J by 4 bases, with 13 bases between. Germline V gene data show CDR1 as SGHKS and CDR2 as YYEKEE (reference sequence). CDR3 sequence reads: CASSAQGTPDTQYF. In nucleotides, the CDR3 is TGTGCCAGCAGCGCGCAGGGGACCCCAGATACGCAGTATTTT.